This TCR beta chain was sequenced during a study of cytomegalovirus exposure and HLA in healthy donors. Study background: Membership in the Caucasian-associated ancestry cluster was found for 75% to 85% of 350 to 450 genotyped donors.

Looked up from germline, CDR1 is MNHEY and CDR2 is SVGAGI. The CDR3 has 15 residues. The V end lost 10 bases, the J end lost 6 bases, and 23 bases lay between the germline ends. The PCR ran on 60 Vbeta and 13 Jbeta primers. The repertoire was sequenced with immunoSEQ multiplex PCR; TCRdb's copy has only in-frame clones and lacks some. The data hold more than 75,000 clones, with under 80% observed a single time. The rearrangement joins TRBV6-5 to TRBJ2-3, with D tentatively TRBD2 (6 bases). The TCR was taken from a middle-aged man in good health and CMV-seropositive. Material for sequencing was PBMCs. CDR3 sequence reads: CATHRDSASRDTQYF. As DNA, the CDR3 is TGTGCCACCCACCGGGACTCCGCTTCCAGGGATACGCAGTATTTT.